Sequencing of this TCR beta chain was carried out in a study of cytomegalovirus exposure and HLA in healthy donors. Concerning this clone: The antigen remains undetermined.

Study observations and caveats: When analyzed later, a missense DCLRE1C variant was found to be linked to TCR beta V- and J-gene trimming.

The PCR had 60 Vbeta and 13 Jbeta primers. Sequenced by immunoSEQ multiplex PCR; TCRdb stores in-frame clones only, minus some. Counted here are 65,000 to 85,000 clones, about four fifths occurring once; the ten biggest clones make up 2.4%. The TCR comes from a woman in her fifties or sixties in good health and CMV-seronegative. Specimen: PBMCs.

The CDR3 nucleotides read TGTGCCACCAGCAGAGATCAAGGGGCTCCGAACACCGGGGAGCTGTTTTTT. Its translation: CATSRDQGAPNTGELFF. V is TRBV15 and J is TRBJ2-2; maybe TRBD1 (5 bases). Trimming shortened V by 0 bases and J by 0 bases, and 11 bases separated the two germline ends. The CDR3 totals 17 residues. CDR1 is LNHNV, CDR2 YYDKDF, per germline (reference sequence).